The present T cell receptor (beta chain) was sequenced within a study of T cell changes during pregnancy in multiple sclerosis. The CDR3 sequence is 16 residues long. The ends were cut back, 2 bases at V and 5 bases at J, with 19 bases in the middle. Per germline, CDR1 MRHNA and CDR2 SNTAGT. TCRdb's copy holds only in-frame clones and misses some; the assay was immunoSEQ multiplex PCR. The table has around 54,000 clones, nearly 95% seen once. The receptor was derived from a female donor in good health, enrolled as a control in a pregnancy study. J is TRBJ2-7 and V is TRBV6-4; maybe TRBD2 (5 bases). This material consisted of CD4+ T cells from peripheral blood mononuclear cells, taken after pregnancy. The CDR3 DNA follows: TGTGCCAGCAGTGACCCCACCCCACGGGGTAGGGACGAGCAGTACTTC. This codes for CASSDPTPRGRDEQYF.